The source of this T cell receptor (beta chain) is a study of T cells in Graves' hyperthyroidism and ophthalmopathy. The study's findings and limits: Ophthalmopathy got predicted by the model a median around six months before its onset.

As to this clonotype: Its antigen is currently unknown.

RNA transcripts gave rise to amplified TCR beta CDR3 regions. The HTBI primer set was used in a first-round RT-PCR of the TCR CDR3. TCRdb re-called the multiplex PCR reads through MiXCR, storing one row per CDR3 protein. The sample has roughly 350,000 distinct CDR3 sequences; roughly an eighth are singletons. The CDR3 is 16 residues long. Germline V lookup: CDR1 LGHNA, CDR2 YNFKEQ. The J segment lost 3 bases and the V segment lost 1 base, leaving 8 bases of the junction unmatched. Material for sequencing was blood. The chain has TRBV4-2 and TRBJ2-7; 8 bases are shared with TRBD1. This receptor was obtained from a woman aged 35 to 49 with Graves' ophthalmopathy. The chain's CDR3 is CASSQVGEGQDYEQYF. In DNA form, the CDR3 reads TGTGCCAGCAGCCAAGTCGGAGAGGGACAGGACTACGAGCAGTACTTC.